This T cell receptor beta chain was recovered during a study of cytomegalovirus exposure and HLA in healthy donors. The germline CDR1 and CDR2 sequences are SGHDT and YYEEEE. The CDR3 is 15 amino acids. V lost 1 base, J lost 0 bases, and 7 bases lay in between. It was the approximately 110-subject validation cohort, separate from the roughly 700-subject first cohort, to which the donors belonged. The assay was immunoSEQ multiplex PCR, and TCRdb's table has in-frame clones only and misses some. The repertoire includes 130,000 or so clones, roughly 91% of them detected once, and about 3% sits in the top ten.

Sequences were obtained from PBMCs. The chain couples TRBV5-6 to TRBJ1-4, with unresolved D. This clonotype originated in a man between 25 and 39 years old in good health and CMV-seronegative. The CDR3 nucleotides are TGTGCCAGCAGCTTGATATCGTCAACTAATGAAAAACTGTTTTTT. Encoded protein: CASSLISSTNEKLFF.